This TCR beta chain was identified during a study of blood T cell repertoires in COVID-19. Sequencing used immunoSEQ multiplex PCR; TCRdb keeps in-frame clones, though not all of them. The table shows tens of thousands of clones, with 65% to 85% occurring only once. Turning to this clone: At one end, the junction sequence differs from germline, possibly due to a read error.

This CDR3 region has 11 residues. The clonotype comes from a man in his 70s with active or convalescent COVID-19. V usage is TRBV6-7 and J usage is TRBJ1-2, with unresolved D. TRBV6-7 belongs to the ORF category, with a function that is uncertain. Source material: peripheral blood. The CDR3 DNA reads as TGTGCCAGCAGTTACGGCGTCGGAGATTCCTTC. This translates into CASSYGVGDSF.